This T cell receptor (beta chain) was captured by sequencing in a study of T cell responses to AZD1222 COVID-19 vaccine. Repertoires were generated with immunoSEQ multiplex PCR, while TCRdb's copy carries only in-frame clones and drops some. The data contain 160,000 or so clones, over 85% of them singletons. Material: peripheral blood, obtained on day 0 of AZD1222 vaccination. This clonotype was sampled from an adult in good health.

CDR3 loop: CASSPKGAAGNTIYF. The CDR3 DNA follows: TGTGCCAGCAGTCCCAAGGGGGCTGCTGGAAACACCATATATTTT. The chain recombines TRBV2 with TRBJ1-3; 7 nucleotides line up with TRBD1. The CDR3 totals 15 residues. The V gene's germline CDR1 is SNHLY and CDR2 FYNNEI. V shed 5 bases and J 2 bases; nucleotides not matched to a gene: 6. The variable domain in full, completed from reference TRBV2 and TRBJ1-3, reads EPEVTQTPSHQVTQMGQEVILRCVPISNHLYFYWYRQILGQKVEFLVSFYNNEISEKSEIFDDQFSVERPDGSNFTLKIRSTKLEDSAMYFCASSPKGAAGNTIYFGEGSWLTVV.